The T cell receptor (beta chain) described here comes from a study of technical replicates of blood from four donors. Trimming shortened V by 2 bases and J by 3 bases, and 14 bases separated the two germline ends. The CDR3 is made up of 16 amino acids. CDR1 MNHNS and CDR2 SASEGT come from the germline V gene. Produced via immunoSEQ multiplex PCR; TCRdb's table is partial and in-frame only. Of about 90,000 clones in the sample, about nine tenths were seen once. The gene calls are TRBV6-1 and TRBJ1-3; D gene uncertain. This receptor was taken from a human donor in good health. The sequencing input was T cells isolated from PBMCs. The DNA of the CDR3 is TGTGCCAGCAGTGAATCCCTGCTATCGATTGGAAACACCATATATTTT. Amino acid sequence: CASSESLLSIGNTIYF.